This is a list of T cell receptor beta chains from one sample in a study of a mutant IDH1 vaccine in newly diagnosed glioma. The method was immunoSEQ multiplex PCR; TCRdb's version includes in-frame clones alone and lacks a portion of them. The data show under 150,000 clones, around 77% seen once. The antigens these receptors bind are not known. The material sequenced was PBMCs, taken from a glioma patient whose treatment included an IDH1 peptide vaccine. The receptors here all came from a man aged 40-49 years with glioma. The CDR3 runs from the conserved cysteine through the conserved F or W. A D gene is named only where the DNA matches it firmly. Only some rows state a clone size, as once, few, many or a class for expanded clones.

clone size	J gene	V gene	D gene	CDR3 DNA	CDR3 protein
-	TRBJ1-2	TRBV7-2	-	TGTGCCAGCAGCCCTACCCCGGACAGTTACTATGGCTACACCTTC	CASSPTPDSYYGYTF
-	TRBJ2-3	TRBV7-9	TRBD1	TGTGCCAGCAGCCCGCGGACAGGGGTGGCAGATACGCAGTATTTT	CASSPRTGVADTQYF
-	TRBJ2-1	TRBV6-6	TRBD1	TGTGCCAGCAGTTACTCGACAGGGCGGAGTGAGCAGTTCTTC	CASSYSTGRSEQFF
-	TRBJ1-1	TRBV10-1	-	TGCGCCAGCAGCGGACCGCTGAACACTGAAGCTTTCTTT	CASSGPLNTEAFF
-	TRBJ2-5	TRBV29-1	-	TGCAGCGGGGGGGCCACAGAGACCCAGTACTTC	CSGGATETQYF
-	TRBJ1-1	TRBV7-2	-	TGTGCCAGCAGCTTAGGGGCACACCTTACCATGAACACTGAAGCTTTCTTT	CASSLGAHLTMNTEAFF
-	TRBJ2-5	TRBV2	-	TGTGCCAGCAGCTCCAGGCTTCGGGGGGAGACCCAGTACTTC	CASSSRLRGETQYF
-	TRBJ2-3	TRBV5-6	TRBD1	TGTGCCAGCAGCTTGGCGAGCGGGGGACAGGGGGCAGATACGCAGTATTTT	CASSLASGGQGADTQYF
-	TRBJ1-1	TRBV7-2	-	TGTGCCAGCAGCGTGACCCGGGGGGGACGGAACACTGAAGCTTTCTTT	CASSVTRGGRNTEAFF
-	TRBJ2-7	TRBV6-5	-	TGTGCCAGCAGCCAATATGACAACTCCTACGAGCAGTACTTC	CASSQYDNSYEQYF
-	TRBJ2-7	TRBV19	-	TGTGCCAGTAGTGTACAGGCGGCCGCCTACGAGCAGTACTTC	CASSVQAAAYEQYF
-	TRBJ2-5	TRBV11-2	TRBD2	TGTGCCAGCAGCTTAGTCGGACTAGCGGGGGGGAAAGAGACCCAGTACTTC	CASSLVGLAGGKETQYF
-	TRBJ1-3	TRBV19	-	TGTGCCAGTAGTATATTGGGGAACGTCGGAAACACCATATATTTT	CASSILGNVGNTIYF
-	TRBJ2-5	TRBV25-1	-	TGTGCCAGCAAGGTTGCCGAGACCCAGTACTTC	CASKVAETQYF
-	TRBJ2-4	TRBV14	-	TGTGCCAGCAGCCAAGGGATAAACATTCAGTACTTC	CASSQGINIQYF
-	TRBJ2-2	TRBV9	-	TGTGCCAGCAGCGTAGTGGGCACCGGGGAGCTGTTTTTT	CASSVVGTGELFF
-	TRBJ2-2	TRBV6-1	TRBD2	TGTGCCAGCAGTGACATTAGACTAGCGGGGGTGACCGGGGAGCTGTTTTTT	CASSDIRLAGVTGELFF
-	TRBJ1-2	TRBV5-1	-	TGCGCCAGCAGCGCGGAATCACTGGATGGCTACACCTTC	CASSAESLDGYTF
-	TRBJ2-7	TRBV28	-	TGTGCCAGCAGTCTCTTAGCGGAGATCTCCTACGAGCAGTACTTC	CASSLLAEISYEQYF
-	TRBJ1-1	TRBV11-3	-	TGTGCCACCTCGACGGGGATGAACACTGAAGCTTTCTTT	CATSTGMNTEAFF
-	TRBJ2-1	TRBV18	-	TGTGCCAGCTCACCACCATCCCTAGTTAAGCAGTTCTTC	CASSPPSLVKQFF
-	TRBJ2-3	TRBV6-1	-	TGTGCCAGCAGTGGGGTACGCACAGATACGCAGTATTTT	CASSGVRTDTQYF
-	TRBJ1-5	TRBV5-8	-	TGTGCCAGCAGCTTGGCCCTTGGGCCCCAGCATTTT	CASSLALGPQHF
-	TRBJ2-7	TRBV2	-	TGTGCCAGCAGTTCACAGGGTACGCCTTACGAGCAGTACTTC	CASSSQGTPYEQYF
-	TRBJ1-2	TRBV7-9	-	TGTGCCAGCAGCTCGATCGGGGGCGCGGATGGCTACACCTTC	CASSSIGGADGYTF
-	TRBJ1-3	TRBV9	TRBD1	TGTGCCAGCAGCTCGCCGAAAGACAGGGTCTCTGGAAACACCATATATTTT	CASSSPKDRVSGNTIYF
few	TRBJ1-1	TRBV19	-	TGTGCCAGTAGTATAATCCCGAACACTGAAGCTTTCTTT	CASSIIPNTEAFF
-	TRBJ1-4	TRBV7-2	-	TGTGCCAGCAGCACGCGGACAGCCCCAACAGATGAAAAACTGTTTTTT	CASSTRTAPTDEKLFF